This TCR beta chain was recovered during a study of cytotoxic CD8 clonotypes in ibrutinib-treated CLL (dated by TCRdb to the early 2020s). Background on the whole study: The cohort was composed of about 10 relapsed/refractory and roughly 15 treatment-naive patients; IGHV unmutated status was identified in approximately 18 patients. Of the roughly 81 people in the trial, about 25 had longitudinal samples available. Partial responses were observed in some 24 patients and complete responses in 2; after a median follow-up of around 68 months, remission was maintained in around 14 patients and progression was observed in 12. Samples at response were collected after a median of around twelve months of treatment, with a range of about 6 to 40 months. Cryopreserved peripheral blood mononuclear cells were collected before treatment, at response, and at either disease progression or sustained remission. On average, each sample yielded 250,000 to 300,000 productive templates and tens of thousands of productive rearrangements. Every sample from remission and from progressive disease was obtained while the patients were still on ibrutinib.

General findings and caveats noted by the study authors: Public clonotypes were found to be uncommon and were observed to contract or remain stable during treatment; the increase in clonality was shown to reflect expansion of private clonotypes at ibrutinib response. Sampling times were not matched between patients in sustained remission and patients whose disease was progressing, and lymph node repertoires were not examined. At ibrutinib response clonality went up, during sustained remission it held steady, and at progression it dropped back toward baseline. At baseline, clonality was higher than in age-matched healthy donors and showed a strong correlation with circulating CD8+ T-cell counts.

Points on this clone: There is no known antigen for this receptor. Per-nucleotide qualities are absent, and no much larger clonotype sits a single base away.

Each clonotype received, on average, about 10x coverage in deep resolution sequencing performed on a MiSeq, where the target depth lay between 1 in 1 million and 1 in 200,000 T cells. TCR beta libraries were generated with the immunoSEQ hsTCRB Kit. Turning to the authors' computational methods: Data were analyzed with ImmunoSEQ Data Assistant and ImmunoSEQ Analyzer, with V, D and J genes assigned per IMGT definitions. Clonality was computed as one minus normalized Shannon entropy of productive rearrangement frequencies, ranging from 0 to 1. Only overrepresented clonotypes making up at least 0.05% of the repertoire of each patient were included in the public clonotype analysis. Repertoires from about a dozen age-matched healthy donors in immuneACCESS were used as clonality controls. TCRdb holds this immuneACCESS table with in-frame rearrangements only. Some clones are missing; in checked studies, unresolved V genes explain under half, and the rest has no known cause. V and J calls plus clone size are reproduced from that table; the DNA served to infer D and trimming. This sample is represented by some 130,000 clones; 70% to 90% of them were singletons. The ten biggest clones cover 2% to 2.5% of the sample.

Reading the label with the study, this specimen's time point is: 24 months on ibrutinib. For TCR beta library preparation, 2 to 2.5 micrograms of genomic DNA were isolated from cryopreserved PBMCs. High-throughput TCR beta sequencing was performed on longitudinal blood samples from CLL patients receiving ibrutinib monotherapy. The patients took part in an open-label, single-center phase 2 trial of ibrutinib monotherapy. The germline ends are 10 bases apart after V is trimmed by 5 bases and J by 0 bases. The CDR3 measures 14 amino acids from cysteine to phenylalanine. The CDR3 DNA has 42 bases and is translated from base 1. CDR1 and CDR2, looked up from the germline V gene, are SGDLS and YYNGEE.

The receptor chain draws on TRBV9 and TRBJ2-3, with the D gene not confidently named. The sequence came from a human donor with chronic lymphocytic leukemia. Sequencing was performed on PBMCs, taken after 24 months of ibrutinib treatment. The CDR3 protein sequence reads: CASSYVASTDTQYF. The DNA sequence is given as TGTGCCAGCAGTTATGTGGCTAGCACAGATACGCAGTATTTT. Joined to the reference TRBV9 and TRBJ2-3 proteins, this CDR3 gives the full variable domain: DSGVTQTPKHLITATGQRVTLRCSPRSGDLSVYWYQQSLDQGLQFLIQYYNGEERAKGNILERFSAQQFPDLHSELNLSSLELGDSALYFCASSYVASTDTQYFGPGTRLTVL.